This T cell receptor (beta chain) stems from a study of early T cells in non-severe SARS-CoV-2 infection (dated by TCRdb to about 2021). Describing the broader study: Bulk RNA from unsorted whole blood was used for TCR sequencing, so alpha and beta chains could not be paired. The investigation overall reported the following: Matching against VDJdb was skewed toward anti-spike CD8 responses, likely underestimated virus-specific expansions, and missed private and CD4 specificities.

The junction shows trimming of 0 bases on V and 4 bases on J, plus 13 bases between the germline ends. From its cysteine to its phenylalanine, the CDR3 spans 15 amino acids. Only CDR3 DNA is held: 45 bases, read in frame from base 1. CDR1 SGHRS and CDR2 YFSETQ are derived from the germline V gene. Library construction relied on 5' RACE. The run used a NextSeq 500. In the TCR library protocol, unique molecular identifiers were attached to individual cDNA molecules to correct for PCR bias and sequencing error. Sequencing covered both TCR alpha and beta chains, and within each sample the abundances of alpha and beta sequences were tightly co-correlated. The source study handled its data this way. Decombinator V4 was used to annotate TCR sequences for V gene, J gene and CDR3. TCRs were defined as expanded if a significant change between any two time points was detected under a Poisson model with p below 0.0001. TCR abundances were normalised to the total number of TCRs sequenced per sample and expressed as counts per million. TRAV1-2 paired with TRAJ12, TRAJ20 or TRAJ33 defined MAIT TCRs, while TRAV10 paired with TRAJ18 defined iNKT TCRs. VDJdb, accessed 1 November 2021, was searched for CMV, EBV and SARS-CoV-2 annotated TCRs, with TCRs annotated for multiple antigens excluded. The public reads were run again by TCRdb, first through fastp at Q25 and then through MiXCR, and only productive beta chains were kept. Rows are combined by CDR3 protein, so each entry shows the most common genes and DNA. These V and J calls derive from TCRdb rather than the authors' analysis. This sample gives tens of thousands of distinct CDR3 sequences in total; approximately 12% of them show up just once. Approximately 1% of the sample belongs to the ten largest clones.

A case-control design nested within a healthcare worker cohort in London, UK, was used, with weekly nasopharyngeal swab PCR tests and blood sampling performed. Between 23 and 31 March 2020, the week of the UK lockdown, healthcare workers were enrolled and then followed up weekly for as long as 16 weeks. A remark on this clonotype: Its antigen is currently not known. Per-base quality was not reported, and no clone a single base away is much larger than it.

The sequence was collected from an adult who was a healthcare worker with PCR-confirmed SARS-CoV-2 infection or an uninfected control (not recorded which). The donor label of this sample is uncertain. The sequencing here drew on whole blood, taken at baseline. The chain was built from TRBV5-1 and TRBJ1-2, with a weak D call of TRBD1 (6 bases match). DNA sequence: TGCGCCAGCAGCTTGGACCTACGACAGGCCTATGGCTACACCTTC. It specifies CASSLDLRQAYGYTF.